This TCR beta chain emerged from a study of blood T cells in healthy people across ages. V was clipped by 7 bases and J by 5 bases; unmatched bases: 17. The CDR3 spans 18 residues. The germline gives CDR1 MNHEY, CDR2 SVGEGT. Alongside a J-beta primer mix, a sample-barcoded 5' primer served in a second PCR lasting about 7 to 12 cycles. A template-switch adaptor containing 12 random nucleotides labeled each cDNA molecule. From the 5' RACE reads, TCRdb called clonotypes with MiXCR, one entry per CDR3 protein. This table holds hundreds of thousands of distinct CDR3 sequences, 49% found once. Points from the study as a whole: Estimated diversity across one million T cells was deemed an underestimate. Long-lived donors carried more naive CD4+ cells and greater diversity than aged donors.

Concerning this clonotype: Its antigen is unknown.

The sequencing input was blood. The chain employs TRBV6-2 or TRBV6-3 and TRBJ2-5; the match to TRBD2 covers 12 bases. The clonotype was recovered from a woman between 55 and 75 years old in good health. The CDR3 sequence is CASTPMSSGRAGSETQYF. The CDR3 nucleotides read TGTGCCAGCACCCCCATGTCTAGCGGGAGGGCCGGCAGTGAGACCCAGTACTTC.